This T cell receptor beta chain was recovered during a study of cytomegalovirus exposure and HLA in healthy donors. Findings of the study overall: It has been reported that TCR beta sequences accurately predicted the HLA-A and HLA-B alleles of most subjects. When analyzed later, the rates of TCR association showed variation by HLA locus, with DRB1 the most and HLA-C the fewest.

To note about this clone: What it binds is unknown.

60 Vbeta and 13 Jbeta primers were used in PCR. The data were produced by immunoSEQ multiplex PCR, yet TCRdb's version contains in-frame clones alone and is incomplete. The table records around 260,000 clones, under 90% of them present only once. Germline V lookup: CDR1 SGHDT, CDR2 YYEEEE. CDR3 length: 13 amino acids. With 4 bases removed from V and 4 bases from J, the gap between germline ends came to 8 bases. This rearrangement joins TRBV5-6 to TRBJ2-2, with D perhaps TRBD1 (5 bases). Sequencing was done on a sample of PBMCs. This TCR was sampled from a girl aged 2-15 years in good health and CMV-seronegative. The CDR3 protein is CASSPGITGELFF. The DNA for the CDR3 is TGTGCCAGCAGCCCAGGGATCACCGGGGAGCTGTTTTTT.